The 2 T cell receptor beta chains reported below all come from one sample, sequenced in a study of CD8+ T cells in alopecia areata (dated 2018 in TCRdb). The time point label on this specimen signifies: more than 3 weeks on oral tofacitinib. In the paper's terms, the treatment or condition label means: oral pan-JAK inhibitor, 5-10 mg twice daily. Libraries were built with the immunoSEQ multiplex PCR assay. For TCR sequencing, RNA was extracted from every sample and reverse transcribed into cDNA to serve as template. What TCRdb holds here is the immuneACCESS table cut down to in-frame rearrangements. Part of the clones is not present; checked against another copy, under half of the missing clones reflect an unresolved V gene, and the others are unexplained. The sample table lists 90,000 to 150,000 clones, 50% to 55% of them with a count of one. Jointly, the top ten make up roughly 0.5% of the sample.

This specimen consisted of CD4+ T cells sorted from blood, obtained at week 4, from a patient treated with tofacitinib. These receptors all stem from a human donor with alopecia areata.

This clone was observed once. This chain connects TRBV19 to TRBJ1-2; D not resolved. V shed 6 bases and J shed 6 bases, with 14 bases lying between them. The CDR3 is made up of 13 amino acids. CDR1 and CDR2 from the germline V gene are LNHDA and SQIVND (reference sequence). The CDR3 loop reads CASRSTGGNGYTF. CDR3 bases: TGTGCCAGTAGGTCCACCGGAGGGAATGGCTACACCTTC.

This clone is medium-sized within its sample. This rearrangement joins TRBV7-9 to TRBJ1-4; D may be TRBD1 (5 bases). V gave up 2 bases and J gave up 8 bases, with 15 bases separating them. The CDR3 is 15 residues long. Germline-derived CDR1 and CDR2 are SEHNR and FQNEAQ (reference sequence). The CDR3: CASSLRGGGGEKLFF. The CDR3 nucleotides read TGTGCCAGCAGCTTACGGGGCGGCGGAGGAGAAAAACTGTTTTTT.